The 23 T cell receptor beta chains given below trace back to one sample, sequenced in a study of T cell responses to AZD1222 COVID-19 vaccine. Assay used: immunoSEQ multiplex PCR; TCRdb lists only in-frame clones, some missing. The sample yields about 140,000 clones, 91% seen once. The source material was peripheral blood, sampled on day 0 of AZD1222 vaccination. The receptors stem from an adult in good health.

This sequence joins TRBV9 and TRBJ2-1, with D perhaps matching TRBD2 (7 bases). The germline V gene has CDR1 SGDLS and CDR2 YYNGEE. The CDR3 spans 16 residues. The V and J ends lost 4 bases and 4 bases respectively, with 18 bases between them. The CDR3 nucleotides are TGTGCCAGCAGCCCCCGGGGGGCGGGAGCTTACAATGAGCAGTTCTTC. Protein sequence: CASSPRGAGAYNEQFF.

The chain is built from TRBV6-2 or TRBV6-3 and TRBJ1-1; D is undetermined. This CDR3 has 15 residues. V shed 1 base and J shed 0 bases, with 9 bases lying between them. Germline V gene lookup returns CDR1 MNHEY and CDR2 SVGEGT. CDR3 region: CASSYYPGMNTEAFF. The DNA of the CDR3 is TGTGCCAGCAGTTACTATCCGGGGATGAACACTGAAGCTTTCTTT.

The rearrangement uses TRBV6-2 or TRBV6-3 and TRBJ1-5; D not resolved. With 6 bases removed from V and 0 bases from J, the gap between germline ends came to 18 bases. The germline gives CDR1 MNHEY, CDR2 SVGEGT. CDR3 size: 17 residues. The CDR3 DNA follows: TGTGCCAGCAGCCTTACTTCGGTGGGGTATAGCAATCAGCCCCAGCATTTT. Amino acids: CASSLTSVGYSNQPQHF.

The chain couples TRBV5-1 to TRBJ1-2, with TRBD1 identical over 8 bases. Germline CDR1 and CDR2: SGHRS and YFSETQ. The CDR3 extends over 15 amino acids. Losses at the gene ends were 4 bases for V and 8 bases for J; bases not matched to a gene: 13. CDR3 residues: CASSQTQGALGGYTF. CDR3 nucleotides: TGCGCCAGCAGCCAGACTCAGGGGGCGCTTGGAGGCTACACCTTC. Supplemented by reference TRBV5-1 and TRBJ1-2, the full variable domain reads KAGVTQTPRYLIKTRGQQVTLSCSPISGHRSVSWYQQTPGQGLQFLFEYFSETQRNKGNFPGRFSGRQFSNSRSEMNVSTLELGDSALYLCASSQTQGALGGYTFGSGTRLTVV.

The rearrangement links TRBV7-3 to TRBJ2-2; D is unresolved. The V end lost 3 bases, the J end lost 5 bases, and 10 bases lay between the germline ends. The germline gives CDR1 SGHTA, CDR2 FQGTGA. The CDR3 consists of 14 residues. Here the CDR3 reads CASSFSWETGELFF. The CDR3 coding sequence is TGTGCCAGCAGCTTCAGTTGGGAAACCGGGGAGCTGTTTTTT.

In this sample, this clone turned up once. J is TRBJ1-1 and V is TRBV5-4; no clear D gene. Germline-derived CDR1 and CDR2 are SGHNT and YYREEE (reference sequence). V was pared by 0 bases and J by 1 base, with 7 bases between. This CDR3 contains 14 residues. CDR3 nucleotide sequence: TGTGCCAGCAGCTTGGGCGGCGGGAACACTGAAGCTTTCTTT. As protein: CASSLGGGNTEAFF.

V and J are TRBV30 and TRBJ2-1, with D perhaps matching TRBD1 or TRBD2 (5 bases each). Per the germline V gene, CDR1 is GTSNPN and CDR2 is SVGIG (reference sequence). V shed 5 bases and J shed 3 bases, with 14 bases lying between them. The CDR3 length is 14 residues. CDR3 protein: CAWGVRGLYNEQFF. The DNA of the CDR3 is TGTGCCTGGGGGGTCCGGGGCCTCTACAATGAGCAGTTCTTC.

The V call is TRBV28, the J call TRBJ2-2; D is ambiguous. Germline V gives CDR1 MDHEN, CDR2 SYDVKM. The germline V and J ends were trimmed by 3 bases and 9 bases, with 14 bases remaining between them. The CDR3 extends over 14 amino acids. The CDR3 bases are TGTGCCAGCAGTTTGACTTCTACAAACCGGGAGCTGTTTTTT. Translating gives CASSLTSTNRELFF.

This chain connects TRBV10-3 to TRBJ2-3; 9 bases align to TRBD2. The CDR3 totals 16 residues. V lost 10 bases and J lost 6; bases outside the gene matches: 17. From germline, CDR1 is ENHRY and CDR2 SYGVKD. CDR3 region: CATREGIAGVQDTQYF. The CDR3 nucleotides are TGTGCCACCCGAGAGGGGATAGCGGGGGTTCAGGATACGCAGTATTTT.

The chain has TRBV9 and TRBJ1-1; TRBD1 might be the D (5 bases). The V end lost 4 bases, the J end lost 4 bases, and 14 bases lay between the germline ends. This CDR3 has 14 residues. Germline CDR1 and CDR2: SGDLS and YYNGEE. DNA of the CDR3: TGTGCCAGCAGCCCCCCAGAGGGACTCACTGAAGCTTTCTTT. Translated, it gives CASSPPEGLTEAFF. Using reference TRBV9 and TRBJ1-1 for the parts outside the CDR3, the full variable domain is DSGVTQTPKHLITATGQRVTLRCSPRSGDLSVYWYQQSLDQGLQFLIQYYNGEERAKGNILERFSAQQFPDLHSELNLSSLELGDSALYFCASSPPEGLTEAFFGQGTRLTVV.

The rearrangement joins TRBV13 to TRBJ2-1, with a possible D match to TRBD1 (6 bases). Germline V gives CDR1 PRHDT, CDR2 FYEKMQ (reference sequence). This CDR3 is 16 amino acids long. V dropped 8 bases and J dropped 9 bases, with 26 bases sitting between them. CDR3 sequence reads: CASSSDRPPTTGEQFF. For the CDR3, the DNA is TGTGCCAGCTCGAGTGACAGGCCCCCAACCACGGGTGAGCAGTTCTTC.

This chain connects TRBV7-8 to TRBJ1-6; no definite D call. The CDR3 has 13 amino acids. Germline V gene data show CDR1 as SGHVS and CDR2 as FQNEAQ. The V end lost 5 bases, the J end lost 10 bases, and 12 bases lay between the germline ends. CDR3 loop: CASSPEPGSPLHF. In DNA form, the CDR3 reads TGTGCCAGCAGCCCAGAGCCGGGATCACCCCTCCACTTT. Combining the CDR3 with reference TRBV7-8 and TRBJ1-6 gives the whole variable domain GAGVSQSPRYKVAKRGQDVALRCDPISGHVSLFWYQQALGQGPEFLTYFQNEAQLDKSGLPSDRFFAERPEGSVSTLKIQRTQQEDSAVYLCASSPEPGSPLHFGNGTRLTVT.

V gene TRBV5-1 combines with J gene TRBJ2-1, with D possibly TRBD1 on 7 matching bases. Trimming pared 7 bases from V and 2 bases from J, leaving 16 bases between. Germline lookup yields CDR1 SGHRS and CDR2 YFSETQ. The CDR3 runs 15 residues. CDR3 protein: CASQGGTATYNEQFF. CDR3 nucleotides: TGCGCCAGCCAAGGGGGGACAGCAACCTACAATGAGCAGTTCTTC.

This chain joins TRBV11-2 and TRBJ2-1; 8 nucleotides agree with TRBD2. The germline gives CDR1 SGHAT, CDR2 FQNNGV. The V and J ends lost 1 base and 6 bases, in that order; junction bases with no gene match: 11. The CDR3 contains 17 residues. The CDR3 sequence is CASSLVRAGVFGNEQFF. DNA of the CDR3: TGTGCCAGCAGCTTAGTTAGAGCGGGAGTCTTTGGCAATGAGCAGTTCTTC.

This chain links TRBV19 with TRBJ2-4; perhaps TRBD2 as D (5 bases). The V end lost 4 bases, the J end lost 7 bases, and 14 bases lay between the germline ends. Germline V gives CDR1 LNHDA, CDR2 SQIVND (reference sequence). The CDR3 runs to 14 residues. In nucleotides, the CDR3 is TGTGCCAGTAGTAGCAACAGCGGACGGAACATTCAGTACTTC. It is translated as CASSSNSGRNIQYF.

The V gene is TRBV7-8, the J gene TRBJ1-1; unclear D gene. V lost 3 bases and J lost 4, with 6 bases in between. The CDR3 consists of 12 residues. Per germline, CDR1 SGHVS and CDR2 FQNEAQ. The CDR3 spells CASSLGSTEAFF. The CDR3 region has the DNA TGTGCCAGCAGCTTGGGGAGCACTGAAGCTTTCTTT.

The chain joins TRBV9 to TRBJ1-6; D remains unclear. The CDR3 covers 13 residues. Trimming shortened V by 1 base and J by 5 bases, and 4 bases separated the two germline ends. Germline V gene lookup returns CDR1 SGDLS and CDR2 YYNGEE. As DNA, the CDR3 is TGTGCCAGCAGCGTAAGGAATAATTCACCCCTCCACTTT. Encoded protein: CASSVRNNSPLHF.

The V call is TRBV9, the J call TRBJ2-1; the match to TRBD2 covers 13 bases. This CDR3 is built from 14 residues. Losses at the gene ends were 4 bases for V and 9 bases for J; bases not matched to a gene: 4. Germline lookup yields CDR1 SGDLS and CDR2 YYNGEE. The CDR3 loop reads CASSFGTSGAEQFF. For the CDR3, the DNA is TGTGCCAGCAGCTTCGGGACTAGCGGGGCTGAGCAGTTCTTC.

The V call is TRBV5-1, the J call TRBJ1-1; D not certain. V dropped 4 bases and J dropped 4 bases, with 17 bases sitting between them. Per germline, CDR1 SGHRS and CDR2 YFSETQ. The CDR3 contains 15 residues. Here the CDR3 DNA reads TGCGCCAGCAGCACAGTGGGGTATCTGTCCACTGAAGCTTTCTTT. This translates into CASSTVGYLSTEAFF.

The J gene is TRBJ2-1, the V gene TRBV19; 14 bases map to TRBD2. J lost 10 bases, V lost 1 base, and 6 bases had no gene match. Germline V lookup: CDR1 LNHDA, CDR2 SQIVND (reference sequence). The CDR3 runs to 16 residues. The CDR3 region is CASSIGTSGGLGEQFF. The CDR3 DNA is TGTGCCAGTAGTATAGGGACTAGCGGGGGGCTGGGAGAGCAGTTCTTC.

This chain joins TRBV9 and TRBJ1-5; D is perhaps TRBD1 (5 bases). Germline V CDR1 and CDR2: SGDLS, YYNGEE. Deletions cut 0 bases from V and 8 bases from J, with 12 bases between. The CDR3 spans 14 residues. DNA for the CDR3: TGTGCCAGCAGCGTAGACGACAGTCTGGAGCCCCAGCATTTT. Its translation is CASSVDDSLEPQHF.

As concerns this clone: Additional DNA sequences in this sample encode the identical CDR3. The chain joins TRBV19 to TRBJ1-2, with 7 positions matching TRBD1. Germline V gives CDR1 LNHDA, CDR2 SQIVND (reference sequence). The CDR3 runs to 13 residues. V gave up 9 bases and J gave up 1 base; unmatched junction bases: 5. The CDR3: CASRDSDNYGYTF. For the CDR3, the DNA is TGTGCCAGCAGGGACAGTGATAACTATGGCTACACCTTC.

This chain connects TRBV24-1 to TRBJ2-1, with 8 nucleotides matching TRBD1. Trimming at V came to 5 bases and at J to 5 bases, leaving 10 bases not matched to a gene. From germline, CDR1 is KGHDR and CDR2 SFDVKD. This CDR3 has 16 amino acids. The CDR3 DNA follows: TGTGCCACCAGTGTTAGACAGGGGTATGGGGACAATGAGCAGTTCTTC. Amino acid sequence: CATSVRQGYGDNEQFF.